The TCR beta chain described here comes from a study of vaccination effects on CD4 cells after COVID-19 (dated 2022 in TCRdb). Turning to the overall study: Post-vaccine samples across the study were collected a median of 72 days after the second dose, with a range of 14 to 241. In both COVID-19 convalescent patients and infection-naive vaccine recipients, the study compared SARS-CoV-2 spike-specific CD4+ TCR repertoires from before mRNA vaccination with those from after it. A total of 10 COVID-19 convalescent patients and a handful of SARS-CoV-2-naive healthy vaccine recipients were included in the full study. Cultures from other donors in the study were sequenced with the Oncomine TCR Beta short-read assay on an Illumina iSeq 100.

This clone was seen a few times. The antigen this receptor binds is unknown. The sample holds no much larger clone one base away, and base qualities are not on file. Measured from the cysteine to the phenylalanine, the CDR3 is 16 residues long. Only the CDR3 region is kept as DNA, spanning 48 bases read in frame from base 1. V ends up 6 bases short and J 3 bases short, with an unmatched junction base count of 9. From a lookup of the germline V gene, CDR1 and CDR2 are ENHRY and SYGVKD. The ViraFEST assay stimulated PBMC with viral peptide pools and then used TCR sequencing to identify antigen-specific CD4+ T cell clonotypes by expansion. After around 11 days of culture, CD4+ T cells were isolated with the EasySep CD4+ T cell isolation kit. Each participant received two doses of an mRNA SARS-CoV-2 vaccine, either BNT162b2 or mRNA-1273. Negative nucleocapsid antibody results before and after vaccination confirmed that the healthy vaccine recipients had no prior SARS-CoV-2 infection. Some 2.2 million PBMC per well were cultured in IMDM with 5% human AB serum, 8.5 to 10 IU/ml IL-2 and gentamicin, plus 10 ug/ml peptides. On days 3 and 7, half of the culture medium was replaced with fresh IL-2-containing medium. Unless noted otherwise, every peptide stimulation condition was grown in triplicate wells. Using Ficoll-Paque Plus gradient centrifugation, PBMC were separated from whole blood and then either used fresh or cryopreserved at -140C. The overlapping peptide pools covered the spike proteins of SARS-CoV-2 and of the common cold coronaviruses HCoV-NL63, HCoV-OC43 and HCoV-229E. Genomic DNA was extracted from cultured CD4+ T cells with the QIAamp micro DNA kit.

Summary of the overall study and its limitations: Marked clonal contraction was observed in both infection-induced and vaccine-induced clones at late post-vaccination timepoints, consistent with waning T cell responses. Limitations of the study were the small number of convalescent patients and the absence of early post-infection timepoints. Among healthy vaccine recipients, nearly all vaccine-induced clones were SARS-CoV-2 mono-reactive, and only 1 of 255 was cross-reactive with common cold coronaviruses.

The receptor library was made with the immunoSEQ multiplex PCR assay. DNA from the cultured, isolated CD4+ T cells was subjected to TCR beta CDR3 sequencing. Per the authors' processing: Non-productive TCR sequences were removed, reads were trimmed to the CDR3 region, and CDR3s of at least 7 amino acids were retained. Antigen-specific clonotypes were identified using the MANAFEST web app by comparison of expansion in peptide wells against reference cultures. To be called positive, a clone needed expansion at FDR<0.05 compared with the reference and with all other wells, an odds ratio greater than 5, and a frequency greater than 0.1% in two replicate wells. A clonotype was called cross-reactive if it was significantly expanded both in SARS-CoV-2 spike wells and in at least one common cold coronavirus spike condition. Levenshtein distance calculated with the stringdist R package was used to assess CDR3 similarity, and unrooted trees were constructed with ape in R 3.6.1. Here the immuneACCESS table is served through TCRdb, limited to in-frame sequences with V and J called. Missing clones are a known gap in these copies; in checked studies unresolved V genes cover under half, and the rest lacks a known reason. V, J and clone size were drawn from that table, and D and trimming were deduced from the DNA. Across this sample there are roughly 55,000 clones, with roughly three quarters seen only once. The top ten constitute 1.5% to 2.5% of the sample.

The chain is made from TRBV10-3 and TRBJ2-2, with 8 bases in between that match TRBD1. The clonotype was recovered from a human donor who received a COVID-19 vaccine. Sequences were derived from CD4+ T cells from PBMCs cultured with HCoV-OC43 spike peptides, sampled after COVID-19 vaccination. What the cell subset or site label conveys for this sample: HCoV-OC43 spike overlapping peptide pool stimulation. The CDR3 reads CAIREKGQDYTGELFF. The nucleotide sequence is TGTGCCATCAGGGAAAAGGGACAGGACTACACCGGGGAGCTGTTTTTT.